These T cell receptor beta chains were read from a single sample in a study of T-cell reconstitution after alpha-beta-depleted transplantation in children. TCRdb itself ran the PCR reads through MiXCR, one entry per CDR3 protein. The top ten hold approximately 38% of the sample, which has 300,000 to 400,000 distinct CDR3 sequences, around 15% seen once. Specimen: PBMCs, mostly from graft donor cells, collected 360 days after TCRalphabeta/CD19-depleted stem cell transplant. The receptors here all came from a male patient between 2 and 9 years old who had a stem cell transplant for acute lymphoblastic leukemia, so the T cells may come from the graft donor. CDR3s include the opening cysteine and the closing phenylalanine or tryptophan. D genes are given only for firm matches. Clone size, where shown, is once, few, many, or a class for clones that have expanded.

DNA: TGCGCCCCCCCGGAATCGAACACCGGGGAGCTGTTTTTT
CDR3: CAPPESNTGELFF
D: .
V: TRBV10-2
size: .
J: TRBJ2-2

DNA: TGTGCCAGCAGGCGTACAGGGTTTCTCATTCAGTACTTC
CDR3: CASRRTGFLIQYF
D: .
V: TRBV12-3/TRBV12-4
size: .
J: TRBJ2-4

DNA: TGTGCCAGCTCACCTTTGGGACCCGGCGAGGCTAATGAAAAACTGTTTTTT
CDR3: CASSPLGPGEANEKLFF
D: .
V: TRBV18
size: few
J: TRBJ1-4

DNA: TGTGCCAGCAGCCCTGGACAGGACTCCTACGAGCAGTACTTC
CDR3: CASSPGQDSYEQYF
D: TRBD1
V: TRBV5-6
size: few
J: TRBJ2-7

DNA: TGTGCCAGCAGGCGGGCGGGGGGGACCGGGGAGCTGTTTTTT
CDR3: CASRRAGGTGELFF
D: TRBD2
V: TRBV28
size: .
J: TRBJ2-2

DNA: TGTGCCAGCAGCGTGACAGGGGGCTTAACTGAAGCTTTCTTT
CDR3: CASSVTGGLTEAFF
D: TRBD1
V: TRBV7-2
size: few
J: TRBJ1-1

DNA: TGTGCCAGCAGCTTAAGGCCCGGACTAGCGGGAATTCAAGAGACCCAGTACTTC
CDR3: CASSLRPGLAGIQETQYF
D: TRBD2
V: TRBV7-3
size: .
J: TRBJ2-5

DNA: TGCGCCAGCAGCTTGAGGAGGACCGGGGAGCTGTTTTTT
CDR3: CASSLRRTGELFF
D: .
V: TRBV5-1
size: many
J: TRBJ2-2

DNA: TGTGCCAGCAGTCCGCCCGGGCCCCTTTATGAAAAACTGTTTTTT
CDR3: CASSPPGPLYEKLFF
D: .
V: TRBV28
size: .
J: TRBJ1-4

DNA: TGTGCCACCAGCAGAGATCGACAGGGTAGCACAGATACGCAGTATTTT
CDR3: CATSRDRQGSTDTQYF
D: TRBD1
V: TRBV15
size: few
J: TRBJ2-3

DNA: TGTGCCAGCAGCTTAGTAGGGGGGACAGGGGACGACTACGAGCAGTACTTC
CDR3: CASSLVGGTGDDYEQYF
D: TRBD1
V: TRBV7-6
size: few
J: TRBJ2-7

DNA: TGCAGTGCGCGGGACCCAAAGTTGTACGAGCAGTACTTC
CDR3: CSARDPKLYEQYF
D: .
V: TRBV20-1
size: .
J: TRBJ2-7

DNA: TGTGCCTGGAAAGCCGGGAGGCGAGCCTACGAGCAGTACTTC
CDR3: CAWKAGRRAYEQYF
D: TRBD2
V: TRBV30
size: few
J: TRBJ2-7

DNA: TGTGCCAGCAGTTTTTGGGCTAGCGGGATCCAAGAGACCCAGTACTTC
CDR3: CASSFWASGIQETQYF
D: TRBD2
V: TRBV28
size: .
J: TRBJ2-5

DNA: TGCAGTGCACCGCTAGCGGGAGGAATCAATGAGCAGTTCTTC
CDR3: CSAPLAGGINEQFF
D: TRBD2
V: TRBV20-1
size: many
J: TRBJ2-1

DNA: TGCAGTGCTAGCCAGGGGGGGGGTTGGAACACTGAAGCTTTCTTT
CDR3: CSASQGGGWNTEAFF
D: TRBD1
V: TRBV20-1
size: .
J: TRBJ1-1

DNA: TGTGCCAGCAGCTTATGGGGTACATTACAAGAGACCCAGTACTTC
CDR3: CASSLWGTLQETQYF
D: .
V: TRBV7-2
size: many
J: TRBJ2-5

DNA: TGTGCCAGCAGCGCGGGACTAGCGGGAGGCACAGATACGCAGTATTTT
CDR3: CASSAGLAGGTDTQYF
D: TRBD2
V: TRBV7-2
size: many
J: TRBJ2-3

DNA: TGCGCCAGCAGCGCCCGACTAGCGGGAGGGCGGGTTGACACCGGGGAGCTGTTTTTT
CDR3: CASSARLAGGRVDTGELFF
D: TRBD2
V: TRBV4-1
size: .
J: TRBJ2-2

DNA: TGTGCCAGCAGTTACATAGGCCTAGGGAGCCAAGAGACCCAGTACTTC
CDR3: CASSYIGLGSQETQYF
D: .
V: TRBV6-5
size: few
J: TRBJ2-5

DNA: TGTGCCAGCAGGTTCAGCGTGGCCGATACGCAGTATTTT
CDR3: CASRFSVADTQYF
D: .
V: TRBV2
size: few
J: TRBJ2-3

DNA: TGTGCCAGCAGCCCTTCACGACAGTTTCGAAAAGCTTTCTTT
CDR3: CASSPSRQFRKAFF
D: .
V: TRBV3-1
size: .
J: TRBJ1-1

DNA: TGCGCCGACAGGGTTGTCACCGGGGAGCTGTTTTTT
CDR3: CADRVVTGELFF
D: TRBD1
V: TRBV2
size: .
J: TRBJ2-2

DNA: TGCGCCAGCAGCAAAGAGGTGACGGGACAGGGATTAATCCACTCTGGGGCCAACGTCCTGACTTTC
CDR3: CASSKEVTGQGLIHSGANVLTF
D: TRBD1
V: TRBV4-1
size: .
J: TRBJ2-6

DNA: TGTGCCAGCAGTTACTCTCAGGTTTACGAGCAGTACTTC
CDR3: CASSYSQVYEQYF
D: .
V: TRBV6-2/TRBV6-3
size: few
J: TRBJ2-7

DNA: TGTGCCAGTAGTATATTTTTTAGCGGGAACCCCTACGAGCAGTACTTC
CDR3: CASSIFFSGNPYEQYF
D: TRBD2
V: TRBV19
size: .
J: TRBJ2-7

DNA: TGCAGTGCCACGAAGGATGGGGAGACCCAGTACTTC
CDR3: CSATKDGETQYF
D: .
V: TRBV20-1
size: many
J: TRBJ2-5

DNA: TGTGCCAGCAGTTCAAGAGCACATTACAATGAGCAGTTCTTC
CDR3: CASSSRAHYNEQFF
D: .
V: TRBV6-5
size: .
J: TRBJ2-1

DNA: TGCGCCAGCAGCCAAGAGTGGGCGGTCGGGTACAATGAGCAGTTCTTC
CDR3: CASSQEWAVGYNEQFF
D: .
V: TRBV4-3
size: few
J: TRBJ2-1